This T cell receptor beta chain comes out of a study of T-cell reconstitution after alpha-beta-depleted transplantation in children. Study-level points and caveats: The main origin of T-cell counts and diversity one year after transplant was newly produced T cells. In some patients, recipient T cells and intrathymic progenitors surviving conditioning explained high day-60 diversity.

Library preparation (for TCRbeta) was performed with unique molecular identifiers. TCRdb processed the PCR reads anew with MiXCR; each CDR3 protein has one entry. The sample shows some 300,000 distinct CDR3 sequences, roughly 8.2% of them seen only once. About this clonotype itself: What it recognizes is unknown.

This specimen was peripheral blood, taken 360 days after TCRalphabeta/CD19-depleted stem cell transplant. This clonotype was obtained from a female patient aged 2-10 years who had a stem cell transplant for Fanconi anemia, so the T cells may come from the graft donor.

CDR3 nucleotide sequence: TGTGCCAGCAGCGCTATCACGGGCCCAGATACGCAGTATTTT. This codes for CASSAITGPDTQYF. J is TRBJ2-3 and V is TRBV9; no reliable D call. The V and J ends lost 3 bases and 4 bases respectively, with 12 bases between them. The CDR3 length is 14 residues. Germline CDR1 SGDLS, CDR2 YYNGEE.